This record concerns one T cell receptor (beta chain) sequence. The data are from a study of cytomegalovirus exposure and HLA in healthy donors. The PCR was carried out with 60 Vbeta primers and 13 Jbeta primers. The table came from immunoSEQ multiplex PCR; TCRdb's copy has only in-frame clones and leaves some out. The data show about 130,000 clones, with roughly 80% seen just once and more than 3% held by the top ten. Trimming left V 3 bases short and J 2 bases short, with 2 bases between. Germline V gives CDR1 KGHSY, CDR2 FQNENV. This CDR3 region has 12 residues. The donors comprised healthy bone marrow donors.

The receptor was isolated from a man younger than 35 in good health and CMV-seropositive. The chain is built from TRBV16 and TRBJ1-3; D gene ambiguous. The sample was PBMCs. DNA of the CDR3: TGTGCCAGCAGCCATACTGGAAACACCATATATTTT. This gives the protein CASSHTGNTIYF.